This TCR beta chain emerged from a study of CD8+CD57+ T cells in acquired aplastic anemia. It was genomic DNA that served as the template for profiling TCR beta VDJ and CDR3. One entry per CDR3 protein, called by TCRdb with MiXCR from the reads. The sample lists about 48,000 distinct CDR3 sequences, roughly 69% occurring once. The CDR3 runs 14 residues. CDR1 is ENHRY, CDR2 SYGVKD, per germline. V was clipped by 3 bases and J by 2 bases, with 11 bases between them. The J gene is TRBJ2-7, the V gene TRBV10-3; D gene ambiguous. This receptor was identified in a human donor in good health, serving as a control. The sample consisted of sorted CD4+, CD8+, or CD8+CD57+ T cells (not recorded which) from PBMCs. The CDR3 nucleotides read TGTGCCATCAGTGATTTTGACTTCGCCTACGAGCAGTACTTC. It translates to CAISDFDFAYEQYF.